This TCR beta chain was obtained from a study of T cell responses to AZD1222 COVID-19 vaccine. From germline, CDR1 is SQVTM and CDR2 ANQGSEA. V trimming: 7 bases; J trimming: 5 bases; junction bases outside the gene matches: 6. The CDR3 is 12 residues long. Remarks on this clone: Antigen specificity is unknown.

Findings of the study overall: Vaccine-associated CD4 TCRs spanned spike, dominant at 160-218 and 743-854. Two AZD1222 administrations were followed by greater Spike-specific TCR breadth and depth. A mostly white British donor set with more females was recruited, and clonal diversity was possibly underestimated.

Libraries were prepared by immunoSEQ multiplex PCR; TCRdb keeps only in-frame clonotypes and omits some of them. The sample gives about 140,000 clones, approximately 89% of which show up once; over 3.5% is in the top ten. The TCR was taken from an adult in good health. Here the sequenced sample was peripheral blood, taken on day 0 of AZD1222 vaccination. The gene calls are TRBV29-1 and TRBJ1-1, with 8 bases lining up with TRBD1. CDR3 DNA: TGCAGCGCCCGACAGGGGATAACTGAAGCTTTCTTT. Translating it yields CSARQGITEAFF.